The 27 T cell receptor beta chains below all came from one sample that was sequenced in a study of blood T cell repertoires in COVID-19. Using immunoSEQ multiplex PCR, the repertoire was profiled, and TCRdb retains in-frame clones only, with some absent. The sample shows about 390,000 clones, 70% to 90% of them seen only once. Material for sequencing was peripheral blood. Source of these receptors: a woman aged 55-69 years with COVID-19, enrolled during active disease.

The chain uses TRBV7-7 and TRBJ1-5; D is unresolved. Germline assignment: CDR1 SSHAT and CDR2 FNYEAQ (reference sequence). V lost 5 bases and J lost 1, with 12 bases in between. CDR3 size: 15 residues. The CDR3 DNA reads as TGTGCCAGCAGCCCCAGAGGTGGGAGCAATCAGCCCCAGCATTTT. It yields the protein CASSPRGGSNQPQHF.

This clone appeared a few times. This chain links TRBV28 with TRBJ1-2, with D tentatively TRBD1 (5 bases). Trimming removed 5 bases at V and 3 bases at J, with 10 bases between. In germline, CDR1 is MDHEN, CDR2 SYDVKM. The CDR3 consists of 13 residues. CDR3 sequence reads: CASSRQSYYGYTF. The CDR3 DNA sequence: TGTGCCAGCAGTAGACAGTCGTACTATGGCTACACCTTC.

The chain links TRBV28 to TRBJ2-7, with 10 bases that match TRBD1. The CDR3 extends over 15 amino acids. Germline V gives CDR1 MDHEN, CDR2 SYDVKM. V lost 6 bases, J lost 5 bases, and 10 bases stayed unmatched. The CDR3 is CASRGGQGNSHEQYF. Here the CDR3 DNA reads TGTGCCAGCAGGGGGGGACAGGGGAATTCCCACGAGCAGTACTTC.

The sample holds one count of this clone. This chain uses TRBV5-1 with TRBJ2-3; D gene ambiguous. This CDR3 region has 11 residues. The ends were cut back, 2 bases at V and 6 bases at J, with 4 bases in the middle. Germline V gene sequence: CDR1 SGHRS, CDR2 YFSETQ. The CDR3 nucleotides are TGCGCCAGCAGCTTAGAGGATACGCAGTATTTT. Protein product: CASSLEDTQYF.

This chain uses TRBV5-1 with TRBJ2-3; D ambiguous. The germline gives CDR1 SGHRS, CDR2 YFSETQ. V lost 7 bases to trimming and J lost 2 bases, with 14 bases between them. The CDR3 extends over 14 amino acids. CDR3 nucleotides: TGCGCCAGCTATTCGGGTCTTAACACAGATACGCAGTATTTT. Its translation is CASYSGLNTDTQYF.

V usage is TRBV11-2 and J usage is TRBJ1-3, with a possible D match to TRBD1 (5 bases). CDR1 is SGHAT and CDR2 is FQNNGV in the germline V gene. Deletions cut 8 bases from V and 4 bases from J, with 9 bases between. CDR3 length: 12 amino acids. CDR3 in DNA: TGTGCCAGCGGGACTAGCGGAAACACCATATATTTT. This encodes CASGTSGNTIYF.

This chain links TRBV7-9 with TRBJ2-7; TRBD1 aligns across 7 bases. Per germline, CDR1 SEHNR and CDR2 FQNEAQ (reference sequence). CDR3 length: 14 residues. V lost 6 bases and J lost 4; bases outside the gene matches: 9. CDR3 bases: TGTGCCAGCAGTTTACAGGGGATTGCTTACGAGCAGTACTTC. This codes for CASSLQGIAYEQYF.

This CDR3 reads CASSPTGGTEAFF. The CDR3, as DNA: TGTGCCAGCAGCCCCACCGGAGGGACTGAAGCTTTCTTT. This chain connects TRBV6-6 to TRBJ1-1; D remains ambiguous. CDR3 size: 13 residues. Germline CDR1 MNHNY, CDR2 SVGAGI (reference sequence). Trimming took 6 bases from V and 5 from J, leaving 13 bases between them.

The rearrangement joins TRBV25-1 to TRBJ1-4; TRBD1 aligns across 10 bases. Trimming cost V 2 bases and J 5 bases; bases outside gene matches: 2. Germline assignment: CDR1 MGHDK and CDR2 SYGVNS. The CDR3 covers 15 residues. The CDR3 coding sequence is TGTGCCAGCAGTGAACCGGGACAGGGGAATGAAAAACTGTTTTTT. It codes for CASSEPGQGNEKLFF.

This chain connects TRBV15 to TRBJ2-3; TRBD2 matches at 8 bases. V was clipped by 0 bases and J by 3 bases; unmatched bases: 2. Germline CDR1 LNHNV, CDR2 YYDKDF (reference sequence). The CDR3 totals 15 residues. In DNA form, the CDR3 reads TGTGCCACCAGCAGAGAACGGGGGGGGACAGATACGCAGTATTTT. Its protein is CATSRERGGTDTQYF. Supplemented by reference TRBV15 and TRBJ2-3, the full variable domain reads DAMVIQNPRYQVTQFGKPVTLSCSQTLNHNVMYWYQQKSSQAPKLLFHYYDKDFNNEADTPDNFQSRRPNTSFCFLDIRSPGLGDTAMYLCATSRERGGTDTQYFGPGTRLTVL.

CDR3: CASRVLGGGQETQYF. The CDR3 DNA is TGTGCCAGCAGGGTGTTAGGGGGCGGCCAAGAGACCCAGTACTTC. V gene TRBV6-5 combines with J gene TRBJ2-5; 7 positions agree with TRBD1. Looked up from germline, CDR1 is MNHEY and CDR2 is SVGAGI. The CDR3 totals 15 residues. The V gene end was trimmed by 6 bases and the J gene end by 1 base; junction bases not matched to a gene: 8.

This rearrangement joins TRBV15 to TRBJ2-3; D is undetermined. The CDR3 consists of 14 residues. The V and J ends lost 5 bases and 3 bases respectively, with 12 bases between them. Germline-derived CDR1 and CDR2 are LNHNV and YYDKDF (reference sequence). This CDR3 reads CATSGLQKTDTQYF. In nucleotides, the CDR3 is TGTGCCACCAGCGGATTACAGAAGACAGATACGCAGTATTTT.

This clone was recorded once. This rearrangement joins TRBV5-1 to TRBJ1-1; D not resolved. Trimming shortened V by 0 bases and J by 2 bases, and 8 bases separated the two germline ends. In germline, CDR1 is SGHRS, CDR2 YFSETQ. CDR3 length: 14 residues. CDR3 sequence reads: CASSLVWANTEAFF. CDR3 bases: TGCGCCAGCAGCTTGGTTTGGGCAAACACTGAAGCTTTCTTT.

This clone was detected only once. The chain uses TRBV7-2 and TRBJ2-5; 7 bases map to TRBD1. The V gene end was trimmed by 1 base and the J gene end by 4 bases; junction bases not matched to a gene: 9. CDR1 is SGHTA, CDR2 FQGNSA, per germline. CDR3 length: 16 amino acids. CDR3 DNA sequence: TGTGCCAGCAGCTTAGAGAGGGGGCTAAAAGTAGAGACCCAGTACTTC. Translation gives CASSLERGLKVETQYF.

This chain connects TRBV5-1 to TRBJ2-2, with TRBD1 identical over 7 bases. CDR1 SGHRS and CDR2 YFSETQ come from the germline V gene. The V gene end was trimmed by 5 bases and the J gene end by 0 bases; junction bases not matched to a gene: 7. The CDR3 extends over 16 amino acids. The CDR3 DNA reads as TGCGCCAGCAGTTTTACCGGGACAGCGAACACCGGGGAGCTGTTTTTT. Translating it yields CASSFTGTANTGELFF.

The CDR3 DNA reads TGTGCCAGCAGCTTAGCCCATAGCGGGGGGGCTAATGAGCAGTTCTTC. Its translation is CASSLAHSGGANEQFF. The chain links TRBV7-9 to TRBJ2-1, with 11 bases aligning to TRBD2. Germline CDR1 and CDR2: SEHNR and FQNEAQ (reference sequence). The CDR3 consists of 16 residues. Trimming removed 0 bases from V and 7 bases from J; junction bases left unmatched: 5.

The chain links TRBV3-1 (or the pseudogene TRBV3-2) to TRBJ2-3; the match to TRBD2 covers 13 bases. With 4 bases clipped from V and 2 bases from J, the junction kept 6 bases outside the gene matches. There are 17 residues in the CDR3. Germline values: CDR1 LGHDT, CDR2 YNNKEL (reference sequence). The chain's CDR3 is CASSRRLAGGATDTQYF. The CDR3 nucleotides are TGTGCCAGCAGCCGCAGACTAGCGGGGGGTGCCACAGATACGCAGTATTTT.

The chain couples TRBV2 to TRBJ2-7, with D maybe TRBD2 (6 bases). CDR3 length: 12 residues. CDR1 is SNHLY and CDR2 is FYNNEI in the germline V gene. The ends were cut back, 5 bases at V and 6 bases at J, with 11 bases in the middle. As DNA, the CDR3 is TGTGCCAGCAGTCGGGAGAGCTCCGAGCAGTACTTC. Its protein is CASSRESSEQYF.

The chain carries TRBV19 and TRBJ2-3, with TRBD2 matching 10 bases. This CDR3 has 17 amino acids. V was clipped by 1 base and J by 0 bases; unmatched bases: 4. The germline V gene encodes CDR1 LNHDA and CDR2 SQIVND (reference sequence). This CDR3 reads CASSIGLAGLSTDTQYF. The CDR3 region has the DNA TGTGCCAGTAGTATAGGACTAGCGGGTTTAAGCACAGATACGCAGTATTTT.

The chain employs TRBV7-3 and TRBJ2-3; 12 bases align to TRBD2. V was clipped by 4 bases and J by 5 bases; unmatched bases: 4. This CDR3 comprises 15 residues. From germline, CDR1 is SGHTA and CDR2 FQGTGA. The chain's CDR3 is CASSSGLAGLDTQYF. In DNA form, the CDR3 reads TGTGCCAGCAGCTCGGGACTAGCGGGCTTAGATACGCAGTATTTT.

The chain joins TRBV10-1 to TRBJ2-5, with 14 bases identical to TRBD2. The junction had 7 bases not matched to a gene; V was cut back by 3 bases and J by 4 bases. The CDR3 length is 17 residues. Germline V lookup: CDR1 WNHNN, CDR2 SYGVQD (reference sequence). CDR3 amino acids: CASSDRLAGGSRETQYF. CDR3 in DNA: TGCGCCAGCAGTGATCGACTAGCGGGGGGGTCTAGAGAGACCCAGTACTTC.

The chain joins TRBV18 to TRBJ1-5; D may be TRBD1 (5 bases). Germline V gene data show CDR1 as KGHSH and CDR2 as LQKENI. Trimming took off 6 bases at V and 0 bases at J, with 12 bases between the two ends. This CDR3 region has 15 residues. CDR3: CASSRDGYSNQPQHF. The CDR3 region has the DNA TGTGCCAGCTCGCGGGACGGTTATAGCAATCAGCCCCAGCATTTT.

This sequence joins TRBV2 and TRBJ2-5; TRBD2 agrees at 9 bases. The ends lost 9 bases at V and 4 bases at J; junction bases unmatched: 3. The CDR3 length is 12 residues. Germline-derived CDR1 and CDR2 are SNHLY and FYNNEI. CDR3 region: CARRAGGETQYF. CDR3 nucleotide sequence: TGTGCCAGGCGAGCGGGGGGAGAGACCCAGTACTTC.

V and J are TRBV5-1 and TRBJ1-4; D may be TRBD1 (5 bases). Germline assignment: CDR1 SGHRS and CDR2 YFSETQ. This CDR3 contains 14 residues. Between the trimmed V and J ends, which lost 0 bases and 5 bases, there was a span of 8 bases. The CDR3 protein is CASSLDRLNEKLFF. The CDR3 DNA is TGCGCCAGCAGCTTGGACAGGCTCAATGAAAAACTGTTTTTT.

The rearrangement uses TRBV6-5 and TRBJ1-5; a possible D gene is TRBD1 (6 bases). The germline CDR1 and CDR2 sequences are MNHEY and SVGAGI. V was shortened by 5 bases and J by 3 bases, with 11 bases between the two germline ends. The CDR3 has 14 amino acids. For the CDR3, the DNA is TGTGCCAGCAGTCCCGGGACAAACAATCAGCCCCAGCATTTT. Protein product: CASSPGTNNQPQHF.

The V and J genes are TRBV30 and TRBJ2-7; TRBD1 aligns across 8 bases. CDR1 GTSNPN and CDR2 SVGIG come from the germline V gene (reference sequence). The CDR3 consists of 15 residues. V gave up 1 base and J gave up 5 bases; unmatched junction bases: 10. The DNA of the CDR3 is TGTGCCTGGAGTGCTGACAGGACAGGGATAAACGAGCAGTACTTC. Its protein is CAWSADRTGINEQYF.

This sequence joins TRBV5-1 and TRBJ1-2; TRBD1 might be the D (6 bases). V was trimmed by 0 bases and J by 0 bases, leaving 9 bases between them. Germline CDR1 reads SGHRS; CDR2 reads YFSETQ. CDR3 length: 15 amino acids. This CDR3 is CASSLGTASNYGYTF. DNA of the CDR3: TGCGCCAGCAGCTTGGGGACAGCTTCTAACTATGGCTACACCTTC. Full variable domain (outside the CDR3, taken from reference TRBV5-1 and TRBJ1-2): KAGVTQTPRYLIKTRGQQVTLSCSPISGHRSVSWYQQTPGQGLQFLFEYFSETQRNKGNFPGRFSGRQFSNSRSEMNVSTLELGDSALYLCASSLGTASNYGYTFGSGTRLTVV.